This TCR beta chain came from a study of cytomegalovirus exposure and HLA in healthy donors. Study-wide background: There were some 400 genotyped donors. Of these, about 81% fell in the genetic ancestry cluster associated with self-reported Caucasian donors.

The PCR used 60 Vbeta and 13 Jbeta primers. Clones were sequenced by immunoSEQ multiplex PCR, and TCRdb holds only the in-frame ones, with some missing. The sample has under 85,000 clones; less than 75% are singletons. General study points: The productive fraction for most TCR beta V segments was about 87% or about 30% in an earlier analysis. Later analysis identified a missense DCLRE1C variant that was linked to TCR beta V- and J-gene trimming. Across HLA loci, a later analysis found differing TCR association rates, with DRB1 most and HLA-C fewest.

Notes on this clone: No antigen is known for it.

The TCR originated in a woman in her 30s in good health and CMV-seronegative. Sequenced input: PBMCs.

The CDR3 sequence is CASSVQGAHEQYF. The CDR3 bases are TGTGCCAGCAGTGTCCAGGGGGCCCACGAGCAGTACTTC. The V gene is TRBV11-2, the J gene TRBJ2-7, with 8 bases matching TRBD1. In germline, CDR1 is SGHAT, CDR2 FQNNGV. Unmatched junction bases numbered 6, after V lost 6 bases and J lost 5 bases. This CDR3 has 13 residues.